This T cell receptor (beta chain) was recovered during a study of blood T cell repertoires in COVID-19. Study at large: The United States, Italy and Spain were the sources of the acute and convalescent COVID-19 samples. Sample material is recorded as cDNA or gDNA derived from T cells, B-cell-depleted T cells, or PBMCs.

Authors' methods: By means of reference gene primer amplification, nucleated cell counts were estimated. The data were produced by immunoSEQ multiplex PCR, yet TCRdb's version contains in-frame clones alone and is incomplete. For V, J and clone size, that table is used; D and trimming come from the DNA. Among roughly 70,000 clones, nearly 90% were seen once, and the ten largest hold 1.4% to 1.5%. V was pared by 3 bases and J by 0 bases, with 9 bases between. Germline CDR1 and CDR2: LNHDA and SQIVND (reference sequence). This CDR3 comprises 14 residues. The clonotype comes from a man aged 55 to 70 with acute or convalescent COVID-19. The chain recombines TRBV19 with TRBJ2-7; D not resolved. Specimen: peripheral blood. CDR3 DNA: TGTGCCAGTAGTATGGGCAGGCTCTCCTACGAGCAGTACTTC. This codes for CASSMGRLSYEQYF.